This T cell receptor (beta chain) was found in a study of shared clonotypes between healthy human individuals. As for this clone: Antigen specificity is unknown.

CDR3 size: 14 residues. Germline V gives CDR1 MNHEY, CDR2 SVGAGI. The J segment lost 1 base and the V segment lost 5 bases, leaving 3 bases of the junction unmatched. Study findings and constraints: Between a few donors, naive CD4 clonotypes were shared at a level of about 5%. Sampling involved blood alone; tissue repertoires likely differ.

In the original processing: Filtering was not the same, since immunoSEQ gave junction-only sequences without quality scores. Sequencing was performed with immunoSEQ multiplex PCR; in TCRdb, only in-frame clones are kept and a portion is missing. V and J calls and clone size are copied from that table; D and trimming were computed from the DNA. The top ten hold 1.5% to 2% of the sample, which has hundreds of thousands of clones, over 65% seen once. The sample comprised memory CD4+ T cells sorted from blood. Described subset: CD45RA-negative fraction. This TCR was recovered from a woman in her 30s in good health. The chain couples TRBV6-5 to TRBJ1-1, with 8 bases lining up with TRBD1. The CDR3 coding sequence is TGTGCCAGCAGTCCCGACAGGGGGAACACTGAAGCTTTCTTT. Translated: CASSPDRGNTEAFF.